This TCR beta chain was sequenced for a study of T cells in tuberculosis. Using immunoSEQ multiplex PCR, the repertoire was profiled, and TCRdb retains in-frame clones only, with some absent. The sample holds 45,000 or so clones, 95% seen once. The V gene end was trimmed by 7 bases and the J gene end by 2 bases; junction bases not matched to a gene: 3. CDR1 MNHNS and CDR2 SASEGT come from the germline V gene. This CDR3 spans 13 amino acids. The clonotype comes from a donor aged 10-30 years with latent tuberculosis or without tuberculosis infection. Sample: PBMCs. The chain employs TRBV6-1 and TRBJ1-1, with 8 bases matching TRBD1. In DNA, the CDR3 is TGTGCCAGCAACGGACAGGGCAACACTGAAGCTTTCTTT. Protein product: CASNGQGNTEAFF.